This T cell receptor beta chain is from a study of Tregs in tolerant kidney transplant recipients. Study-level findings and limits: Tregs expanded with activated donor B cells seemed most donor-specific. Findings come from small patient numbers and require larger validation. Biological reproducibility was not directly addressed, but technical replication error appeared minimal.

This table comes from immunoSEQ multiplex PCR, and its TCRdb copy is limited to in-frame clones, with some not included. Among 240,000 or so clones listed, around 82% were seen once. CD4+CD25+CD127- Tregs, CD4+CD25- non-Tregs, CD4 and CD8 cells were sorted. This clone appeared once. Its cognate antigen is unknown. The germline V gene encodes CDR1 SGHAT and CDR2 FQNNGV. The CDR3 totals 19 residues. The V segment lost 1 base and the J segment 3 bases; nucleotides outside the gene matches: 12. The V call is TRBV11-2, the J call TRBJ2-3, with TRBD2 identical over 11 bases. The source of this sequence is a human donor in good health. Source material: CD4+ T cells from blood. In nucleotides, the CDR3 is TGTGCCAGCAGCTTAGTTACTCCAGCGGCTAGCGGGGGGACAGATACGCAGTATTTT. It is translated as CASSLVTPAASGGTDTQYF.